This TCR beta chain stems from a study of cytomegalovirus exposure and HLA in healthy donors. The PCR contained 60 Vbeta and 13 Jbeta primers. Produced via immunoSEQ multiplex PCR; TCRdb's table is partial and in-frame only. The sample shows 150,000 to 200,000 clones, 75% to 85% of them seen only once. The CDR3 runs to 15 residues. The germline gives CDR1 MNHEY, CDR2 SMNVEV (reference sequence). V trimming: 1 base; J trimming: 4 bases; junction bases outside the gene matches: 7. This receptor was identified in a woman between 18 and 29 years old in good health and CMV-seropositive. The genes are TRBV27 and TRBJ2-7; the match to TRBD1 covers 7 bases. Material: PBMCs. The CDR3 spells CASSLYSGGSYEQYF. The CDR3 DNA is TGTGCCAGCAGTTTATATTCAGGGGGATCTTACGAGCAGTACTTC.